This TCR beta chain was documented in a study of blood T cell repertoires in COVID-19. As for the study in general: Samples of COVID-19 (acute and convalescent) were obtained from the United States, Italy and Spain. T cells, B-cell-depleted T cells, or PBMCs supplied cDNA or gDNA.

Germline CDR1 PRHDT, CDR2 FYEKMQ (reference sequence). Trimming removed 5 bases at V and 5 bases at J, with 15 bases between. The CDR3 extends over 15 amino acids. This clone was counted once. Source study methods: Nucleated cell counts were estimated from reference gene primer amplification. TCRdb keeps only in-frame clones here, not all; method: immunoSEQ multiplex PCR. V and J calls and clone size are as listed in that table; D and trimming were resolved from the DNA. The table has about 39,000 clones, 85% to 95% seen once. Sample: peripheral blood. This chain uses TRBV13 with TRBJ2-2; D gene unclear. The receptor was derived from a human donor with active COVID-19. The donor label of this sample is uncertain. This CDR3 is CASSPSLEQTGELFF. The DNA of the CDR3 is TGTGCCAGCAGCCCCTCCCTAGAGCAAACCGGGGAGCTGTTTTTT.